This entry features one TCR beta chain sequence. A single count supports this clone. Its antigen is unknown. No base quality values were provided; no much bigger clone lies one nucleotide off. This specimen comes from a study of T cell responses to AZD1222 COVID-19 vaccine (dated by TCRdb to about 2021). Some background on the complete study: Because spike-specific TCR depth and breadth did not differ between the two schedules, AZD1222 recipients who got a second dose at roughly 4 weeks were pooled with those who got a second dose at roughly 12 weeks. Trial participants were enrolled by age into subgroups of 18-55, 56-69 and 70-plus years, and roughly 150, 30 and 60 TCR-sequenced participants, respectively, were included in these subgroups. A total of more than 230 trial participants underwent TCR sequencing, of whom 207 received two doses of AZD1222 and around 26 received two doses of the MenACWY control vaccine. The full study reports these points: Participants were mostly white British and included more females than males, and it was suggested by the authors that clonal diversity may have been underestimated. Only five or six AZD1222 recipients were SARS-CoV-2 seropositive at baseline, limiting conclusions about previously exposed vaccinees. After two AZD1222 doses, spike-specific TCR breadth and depth were significantly higher than at day 0 and than in MenACWY recipients. The 56-69-year group was small, and its depth increase did not reach significance, likely because of low power. Nearly half of unique spike-specific TCRs reportedly recognized epitopes outside regions mutated in the B.1.351 and B.1.1.7 variants. The vaccine-associated CD4 TCRs covered the entire spike protein, and the dominant responses fell in regions 160-218 and 743-854. Because no samples from the day 14 peak response were available, repertoires could be characterized only after the peak T cell response.

What the time point label conveys for this sample: baseline before first vaccination. Samples from vaccinated people were obtained from the UK trials COV001 and COV002, which included a single-blind randomized controlled phase 2/3 trial of AZD1222 (ChAdOx1 nCoV-19) in healthy adults. For TCRbeta chain sequencing, PBMC samples were collected from trial participants at day 0 and at day 28 after the second dose. The CDR3 regions of human TCRbeta chains were subjected to immunosequencing. From the authors' description of their analysis: Repertoire TCRs were matched against a reference library of SARS-CoV-2-specific TCRs generated with the MIRA antigen-specificity platform. Breadth was defined as the fraction of unique TCRs that were SARS-CoV-2-associated. Depth was defined as the fraction of total T cells that were SARS-CoV-2-associated. Each spike-specific TCR was assigned to its reactive spike region and to a CD4 or CD8 class using the MIRA data. Log10-transformed breadth and depth values were compared by one-way ANOVA with Sidak's multiple comparisons tests. This is the immuneACCESS table as TCRdb keeps it, with only in-frame sequences that have V and J called. A part of the clones is gone; compared with another copy, unresolved V genes explain less than half, and the rest is unexplained. From that table come the V and J calls and clone size; the DNA was used to work out D and trimming. The sample records 120,000 to 150,000 clones, about nine tenths of which are singletons. Around 5% of the sample is taken by the ten largest.

Including cysteine and phenylalanine, the CDR3 has 15 amino acids. The only DNA kept is the CDR3, 45 bases in frame from the first base. Ends trimmed: V by 4 bases, J by 2 bases; bases unmatched to a gene: 7. Taken from the germline V gene, the CDR1 and CDR2 loops are SGHRS and YFSETQ. The sequence links TRBV5-1 to TRBJ2-3, and 7 bases in between align with TRBD1. The clonotype was recovered from an adult in good health. Sequencing used peripheral blood, obtained on day 0 of AZD1222 vaccination. Here is the DNA: TGCGCCAGCAGCCGTCCTGAGGGGGCCACAGATACGCAGTATTTT. Its protein product is CASSRPEGATDTQYF.